Each of the 10 T cell receptor beta chains below was sequenced from the same sample in a study of T cell responses to AZD1222 COVID-19 vaccine. Repertoires were generated with immunoSEQ multiplex PCR, while TCRdb's copy carries only in-frame clones and drops some. Here the sample spans tens of thousands of clones, approximately 88% being singletons. The specimen comprised peripheral blood, sampled on day 0 of AZD1222 vaccination. The receptor set was obtained from an adult in good health.

The chain joins TRBV6-1 to TRBJ2-3, with 10 bases that match TRBD1. V gave up 4 bases and J gave up 3 bases; unmatched junction bases: 10. Germline assignment: CDR1 MNHNS and CDR2 SASEGT. CDR3 length equals 17 residues. The CDR3 coding sequence is TGTGCCAGCAGTGGAGCGACCCCGGGACAGGGGACAGATACGCAGTATTTT. It encodes CASSGATPGQGTDTQYF.

V is TRBV4-2 and J is TRBJ1-2; possibly TRBD1 for D (6 bases). CDR3 size: 19 residues. CDR1 and CDR2 (germline): LGHNA, YNFKEQ. Trimming stripped 0 bases from V and 0 bases from J, with 20 bases between. CDR3 sequence: CASSQDLGAQGLANYGYTF. The DNA of the CDR3 is TGTGCCAGCAGCCAAGATTTAGGGGCACAGGGCTTAGCTAACTATGGCTACACCTTC.

This rearrangement joins TRBV7-3 to TRBJ2-5; tentatively, D is TRBD1 (6 bases). V gave up 5 bases and J gave up 1 base, with 14 bases separating them. CDR1 and CDR2 from the germline V gene are SGHTA and FQGTGA. This CDR3 is 15 amino acids long. DNA of the CDR3: TGTGCCAGCAGCCTCACCACAGGGAGCCAAGAGACCCAGTACTTC. This codes for CASSLTTGSQETQYF. The full variable domain, completed using reference TRBV7-3 and TRBJ2-5, is GAGVSQTPSNKVTEKGKYVELRCDPISGHTALYWYRQSLGQGPEFLIYFQGTGAADDSGLPNDRFFAVRPEGSVSTLKIQRTERGDSAVYLCASSLTTGSQETQYFGPGTRLLVL.

V gene TRBV7-9 combines with J gene TRBJ2-2; TRBD1 is a possible D gene (5 bases). The germline V gene encodes CDR1 SEHNR and CDR2 FQNEAQ (reference sequence). The CDR3 is 15 residues long. The V end lost 3 bases, the J end lost 0 bases, and 8 bases lay between the germline ends. CDR3 amino acids: CASSFRASNTGELFF. CDR3 coding DNA: TGTGCCAGCAGCTTCAGGGCCTCGAACACCGGGGAGCTGTTTTTT.

The gene calls are TRBV5-1 and TRBJ2-5, with D perhaps TRBD1 (6 bases). This CDR3 is 15 amino acids long. Trimming stripped 4 bases from V and 2 bases from J, with 15 bases between. Germline values: CDR1 SGHRS, CDR2 YFSETQ. The CDR3 DNA reads TGCGCCAGCAGCCGGACAGTCGCACCTCAAGAGACCCAGTACTTC. Protein: CASSRTVAPQETQYF.

The chain is built from TRBV24-1 and TRBJ1-4; D is unresolved. CDR1 KGHDR and CDR2 SFDVKD come from the germline V gene. The length of the CDR3 is 12 residues. V gave up 5 bases and J gave up 10 bases, with 10 bases separating them. The CDR3, as DNA: TGTGCCACCAGTGGCCGGGATGGAAAACTGTTTTTT. The encoded protein is CATSGRDGKLFF.

V is TRBV3-1 (or the pseudogene TRBV3-2) and J is TRBJ2-7, with 9 nucleotides matching TRBD2. This CDR3 is 15 amino acids long. Germline values: CDR1 LGHDT, CDR2 YNNKEL (reference sequence). V lost 0 bases, J lost 2 bases, and 2 bases stayed unmatched. The CDR3 protein is CASSQETSGTYEQYF. CDR3 DNA sequence: TGTGCCAGCAGCCAAGAGACTAGCGGTACCTACGAGCAGTACTTC.

The rearrangement uses TRBV19 and TRBJ2-3; 7 nucleotides match TRBD1. Trimming at V came to 5 bases and at J to 9 bases, leaving 2 bases not matched to a gene. CDR1 is LNHDA, CDR2 SQIVND, per germline (reference sequence). CDR3 length: 11 amino acids. The CDR3, as DNA: TGTGCCAGTAGTGACAGGGCCACGCAGTATTTT. Translated: CASSDRATQYF. Combining the CDR3 with reference TRBV19 and TRBJ2-3 gives the whole variable domain DGGITQSPKYLFRKEGQNVTLSCEQNLNHDAMYWYRQDPGQGLRLIYYSQIVNDFQKGDIAEGYSVSREKKESFPLTVTSAQKNPTAFYLCASSDRATQYFGPGTRLTVL.

This clone was counted between two and nine times. V is TRBV3-1 (or the pseudogene TRBV3-2) and J is TRBJ2-1, with D perhaps matching TRBD1 or TRBD2 (5 bases each). Trimming stripped 4 bases from V and 2 bases from J, with 12 bases between. The CDR3 totals 15 residues. Germline V CDR1 and CDR2: LGHDT, YNNKEL (reference sequence). The CDR3 sequence: CASSLGAVTYNEQFF. Here the CDR3 DNA reads TGTGCCAGCAGCCTCGGGGCCGTTACCTACAATGAGCAGTTCTTC.

This clone was observed a few times. The rearrangement links TRBV2 to TRBJ2-2, with D perhaps TRBD2 (6 bases). Germline loops: CDR1 SNHLY, CDR2 FYNNEI. Trimming took off 7 bases at V and 4 bases at J, with 13 bases between the two ends. The CDR3 spans 14 residues. For the CDR3, the DNA is TGTGCCAGCAAGGCGGGGTCGGTCACCGGGGAGCTGTTTTTT. Encoded protein: CASKAGSVTGELFF.